The present T cell receptor beta chain was sequenced within a study of blood T cell repertoires in COVID-19. Study-wide background: From the United States, Italy and Spain came samples of acute and convalescent COVID-19. PBMCs, B-cell-depleted T cells, or T cells were the source of the cDNA or gDNA that made up the material.

The CDR3 sequence is 15 residues long. V shed 0 bases and J 7 bases; nucleotides not matched to a gene: 4. Germline V gene sequence: CDR1 LGHNA, CDR2 YNFKEQ. In the original analysis: Nucleated cell number was recorded as an estimate derived from reference gene primer amplification. Sequencing used immunoSEQ multiplex PCR; TCRdb keeps in-frame clones, though not all of them. V and J calls and clone size are as listed in that table; D and trimming were resolved from the DNA. The sample consists of roughly 240,000 clones, 86% of them appearing once. The J gene is TRBJ1-1, the V gene TRBV4-2, with 11 nucleotides matching TRBD1. This receptor was identified in a woman aged 60-75 years who had recovered from COVID-19. Sequenced material: peripheral blood. In nucleotides, the CDR3 is TGTGCCAGCAGCCAAGATCTTGGGACAGGGGGTGAAGCTTTCTTT. It encodes CASSQDLGTGGEAFF.